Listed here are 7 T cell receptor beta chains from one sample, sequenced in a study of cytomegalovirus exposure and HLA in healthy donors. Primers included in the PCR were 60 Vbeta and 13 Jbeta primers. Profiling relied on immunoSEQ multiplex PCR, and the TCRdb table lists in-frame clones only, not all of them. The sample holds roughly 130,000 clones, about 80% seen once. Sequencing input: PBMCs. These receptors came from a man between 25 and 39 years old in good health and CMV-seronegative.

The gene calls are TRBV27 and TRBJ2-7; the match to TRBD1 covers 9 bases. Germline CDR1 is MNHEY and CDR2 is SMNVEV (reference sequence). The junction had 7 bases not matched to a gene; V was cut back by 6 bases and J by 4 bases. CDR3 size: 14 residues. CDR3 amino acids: CASSSQGAFYEQYF. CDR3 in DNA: TGTGCCAGCAGCTCACAGGGGGCGTTTTACGAGCAGTACTTC.

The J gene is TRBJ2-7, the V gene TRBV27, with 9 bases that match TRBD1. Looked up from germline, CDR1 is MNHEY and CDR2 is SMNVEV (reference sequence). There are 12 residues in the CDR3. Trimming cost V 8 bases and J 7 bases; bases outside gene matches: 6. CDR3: CASLTGGGEQYF. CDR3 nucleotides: TGTGCCAGCCTGACAGGGGGTGGTGAGCAGTACTTC.

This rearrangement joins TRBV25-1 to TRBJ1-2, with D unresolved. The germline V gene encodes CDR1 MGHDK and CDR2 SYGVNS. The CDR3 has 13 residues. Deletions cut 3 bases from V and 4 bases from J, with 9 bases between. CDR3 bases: TGTGCCAGCAGTGATCTGGACTCCTATGGCTACACCTTC. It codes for CASSDLDSYGYTF.

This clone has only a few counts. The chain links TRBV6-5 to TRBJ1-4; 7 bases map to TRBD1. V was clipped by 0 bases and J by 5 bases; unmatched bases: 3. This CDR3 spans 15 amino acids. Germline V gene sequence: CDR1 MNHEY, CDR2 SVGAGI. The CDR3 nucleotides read TGTGCCAGCAGTTACTCAGGGACAGAAAATGAAAAACTGTTTTTT. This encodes CASSYSGTENEKLFF.

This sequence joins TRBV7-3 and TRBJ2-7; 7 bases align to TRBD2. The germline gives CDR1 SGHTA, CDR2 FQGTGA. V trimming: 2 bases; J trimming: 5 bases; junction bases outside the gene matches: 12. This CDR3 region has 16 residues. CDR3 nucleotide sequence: TGTGCCAGCAGCTTAGGTGGGAGGGCAGGGAGGAACGAGCAGTACTTC. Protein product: CASSLGGRAGRNEQYF.

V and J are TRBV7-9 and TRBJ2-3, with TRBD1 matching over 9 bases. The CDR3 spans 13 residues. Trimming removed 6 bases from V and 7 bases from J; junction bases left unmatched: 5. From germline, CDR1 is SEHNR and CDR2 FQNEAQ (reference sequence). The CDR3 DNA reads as TGTGCCAGCAGGGGACAGGGCCTAAATACGCAGTATTTT. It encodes CASRGQGLNTQYF.

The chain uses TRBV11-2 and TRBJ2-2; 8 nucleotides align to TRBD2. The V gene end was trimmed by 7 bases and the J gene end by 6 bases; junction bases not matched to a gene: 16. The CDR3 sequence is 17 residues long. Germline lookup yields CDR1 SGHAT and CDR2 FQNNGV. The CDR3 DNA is TGTGCCAGCACCCTACGGGGGGGGACGCCTCATGCCGGGGAGCTGTTTTTT. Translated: CASTLRGGTPHAGELFF. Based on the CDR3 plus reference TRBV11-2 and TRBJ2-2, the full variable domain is EAGVAQSPRYKIIEKRQSVAFWCNPISGHATLYWYQQILGQGPKLLIQFQNNGVVDDSQLPKDRFSAERLKGVDSTLKIQPAKLEDSAVYLCASTLRGGTPHAGELFFGEGSRLTVL.